Listed here is a single T cell receptor beta chain. The target antigen is unknown. Sequenced by immunoSEQ multiplex PCR; TCRdb stores in-frame clones only, minus some. The sample contains under 400,000 clones, over 90% of which appear only once. The entry originates in a study of brain T cells in children with intractable seizures. Overall study results and limits: Clones missing pre-surgery may reflect undersampling of that blood sample. Patients' HCMV serostatus was unknown; virus specificity rests on CDR3 similarity alone.

The time point denotes: blood from clinic visit 5 months post-surgery; TSC patient then seizure free. Surgery cases with the highest brain T cell transcript signatures were chosen for sequencing. At least one anti-epileptic drug was given before surgery. The ends lost 2 bases at V and 2 bases at J; junction bases unmatched: 3. Germline V gene lookup returns CDR1 SGHKS and CDR2 YYEKEE (reference sequence). The CDR3 is 14 residues long. The chain employs TRBV5-5 and TRBJ1-2; 7 bases agree with TRBD1. The sample consisted of peripheral blood, taken less than 6 months after surgery. The sequence was collected from a boy in the first two years of life with tuberous sclerosis and intractable seizures. The CDR3 spells CASSLATGNYGYTF. The CDR3 nucleotides read TGTGCCAGCAGCTTAGCGACAGGGAACTATGGCTACACCTTC.